The subject of this entry is one T cell receptor (beta chain). V gave up 2 bases and J gave up 1 base; unmatched junction bases: 5. Per the germline V gene, CDR1 is GTSNPN and CDR2 is SVGIG (reference sequence). The CDR3 is 15 amino acids. These data come from a study of cytomegalovirus exposure and HLA in healthy donors. PCR involved 60 Vbeta and 13 Jbeta primers. The repertoire was sequenced with immunoSEQ multiplex PCR; TCRdb's copy has only in-frame clones and lacks some. Of some 150,000 clones in the sample, around 79% were seen once. J is TRBJ2-3 and V is TRBV30; 8 bases are shared with TRBD2. The receptor was derived from a man aged 35 to 55 in good health and CMV-seronegative. Sequenced: PBMCs. The CDR3 is CAWSRNSGGTDTQYF. CDR3 DNA: TGTGCCTGGAGTCGCAATAGCGGGGGCACAGATACGCAGTATTTT.